Each of the 4 T cell receptor beta chains below was sequenced from the same sample in a study of blood T cell repertoires in COVID-19. TCRdb keeps only in-frame clones here, not all; method: immunoSEQ multiplex PCR. The profile shows approximately 200,000 clones, approximately 80% of them singletons. The specimen sequenced was PBMCs or T cells enriched from blood (not recorded which). The receptors originated from a woman in her thirties or forties with acute COVID-19.

The count of this clone is one. V usage is TRBV3-1 (or the pseudogene TRBV3-2) and J usage is TRBJ2-1; D possibly corresponds to TRBD2 (6 bases). CDR1 and CDR2 (germline): LGHDT, YNNKEL (reference sequence). V was clipped by 4 bases and J by 5 bases, with 18 bases between them. This CDR3 has 16 residues. In nucleotides, the CDR3 is TGTGCCAGCAGCCGGTCCTGGGGGGAGGCGAACAATGAGCAGTTCTTC. This codes for CASSRSWGEANNEQFF.

This clone was seen many times. V is TRBV4-2 and J is TRBJ2-7, with 9 bases lining up with TRBD2. The junction had 2 bases not matched to a gene; V was cut back by 1 base and J by 1 base. The germline V gene has CDR1 LGHNA and CDR2 YNFKEQ. The CDR3 spans 15 residues. The CDR3 here is CASSQGTSESYEQYF. The CDR3 DNA sequence: TGTGCCAGCAGCCAAGGGACTAGCGAGTCCTACGAGCAGTACTTC.

The chain employs TRBV6-5 and TRBJ1-2; 8 bases match TRBD1. V was clipped by 6 bases and J by 4 bases; unmatched bases: 4. This CDR3 is built from 13 residues. Germline-derived CDR1 and CDR2 are MNHEY and SVGAGI. The CDR3 protein is CASSQDRAYGYTF. CDR3 coding DNA: TGTGCCAGCAGCCAGGACAGGGCCTATGGCTACACCTTC.

The chain has TRBV18 and TRBJ1-1; possibly TRBD1 for D (6 bases). The CDR3 is 15 residues long. Germline V gene lookup returns CDR1 KGHSH and CDR2 LQKENI. Trimming removed 3 bases at V and 1 base at J, with 12 bases between. CDR3 loop: CASSPPGTPNTEAFF. The DNA of the CDR3 is TGTGCCAGCTCACCCCCTGGGACACCGAACACTGAAGCTTTCTTT.